The entry below describes one TCR beta chain. Its antigen is unknown. The CDR3 is made up of 14 amino acids. The V and J ends lost 6 bases and 1 base respectively, with 9 bases between them. CDR1 and CDR2 from the germline V gene are SEHNR and FQNEAQ (reference sequence). A multiplex PCR was run with 60 Vbeta primers and 13 Jbeta primers. Authors' processing steps: Among the unique TCR beta chains that a later analysis counted, about 84 million in all, about 10 million were shared. Method: immunoSEQ multiplex PCR; TCRdb's copy keeps in-frame clones and lacks some. The DNA gave D and trimming, while V, J and clone size come from that table. The sample records some 120,000 clones, about three quarters being singletons. The source of the sample is a study of cytomegalovirus exposure and HLA in healthy donors. Study results and limitations: When the data were analyzed later, several of the most significant clusters appeared to be linked to common viral pathogens.

The sequence derives from a man aged 25-45 years in good health and CMV-seronegative. The rearrangement links TRBV7-9 to TRBJ1-4, with D tentatively TRBD1 (6 bases). The sequenced material came from PBMCs. The CDR3 spells CASRRGGTNEKLFF. The CDR3 DNA sequence: TGTGCCAGCAGGAGAGGGGGAACTAATGAAAAACTGTTTTTT.